What follows are 6 T cell receptor beta chains derived from one specimen sequenced in a study of tumor-infiltrating lymphocytes in primary liver carcinoma. DNA and RNA were both co-extracted from around 20-30 mg of bulk tissue that had not been sorted. The template, roughly 0.45 ug total RNA, yielded TCR beta cDNA made with a constant-region primer. Sequencing libraries for TCR beta derived from three nested multiplex PCR rounds that used slightly modified ARM-PCR. TRBV1-TRBV30 forward primers and a C-beta reverse primer were used in the first two PCR rounds, which each ran for 9 to 10 cycles. TCRdb passed the multiplex PCR reads through MiXCR, listing each CDR3 protein once. The data contain approximately 110,000 distinct CDR3 sequences, 55% to 75% of them singletons. Material: liver tumor tissue from sampling region 3. Indicated subset: tumor region T3, left-lateral pole. The receptors stem from a woman aged 60-75 years with primary liver carcinoma and hepatitis B virus infection.

A word on this clonotype: This CDR3 fails to terminate in the conserved phenylalanine or tryptophan, so it likely reflects a read error. The chain links TRBV5-1 to TRBJ2-1, with 10 bases lining up with TRBD2. CDR3 length: 13 amino acids. The germline V gene encodes CDR1 SGHRS and CDR2 YFSETQ. CDR3 protein: CATSEREGDEQFI. In DNA, the CDR3 is TGCGCCACCAGCGAGCGGGAGGGCGATGAGCAGTTCATC.

V gene TRBV28 combines with J gene TRBJ2-3; D perhaps matches TRBD1 (6 bases). The CDR3 sequence is 16 residues long. In germline, CDR1 is MDHEN, CDR2 SYDVKM. V gave up 2 bases and J gave up 3 bases, with 15 bases separating them. CDR3 bases: TGTGCCAGCAGTTTACCCCAGGGGAAGAGGACAGATACGCAGTATTTT. This codes for CASSLPQGKRTDTQYF.

As concerns this clonotype: A much larger clone sits a single nucleotide away, making a read error possible. V is TRBV13 and J is TRBJ2-4, with D perhaps being TRBD1 or TRBD2 (5 bases each). Germline CDR1 and CDR2: PRHDT and FYEKMQ (reference sequence). The CDR3 spans 18 residues. The DNA of the CDR3 is TGTGCCAGGAGCTTAATGGTGGGGCTAGCTAAAGCCAAAAACATTCAGTACTTC. This gives the protein CARSLMVGLAKAKNIQYF.

The V call is TRBV29-1, the J call TRBJ2-1; the match to TRBD2 covers 7 bases. V lost 7 bases, J lost 6 bases, and 9 bases stayed unmatched. The CDR3 spans 13 residues. CDR1 is SQVTM and CDR2 is ANQGSEA in the germline V gene. CDR3 sequence: CSAQWGGGNEQFF. For the CDR3, the DNA is TGCAGCGCCCAGTGGGGGGGTGGCAATGAGCAGTTCTTC.

With respect to this clonotype: A much larger clone is a single base away; this may be a read error. This chain uses TRBV13 with TRBJ2-5; maybe TRBD1 (5 bases). CDR1 is PRHDT, CDR2 FYEKMQ, per germline (reference sequence). The CDR3 length is 14 residues. The CDR3 is CTSSLGRDQETQYF. The CDR3 DNA is TGTACCAGCAGCTTAGGCAGGGACCAAGAGACCCAGTACTTC. Drawing the rest from reference TRBV13 and TRBJ2-5, the complete variable domain is AAGVIQSPRHLIKEKRETATLKCYPIPRHDTVYWYQQGPGQDPQFLISFYEKMQSDKGSIPDRFSAQQFSDYHSELNMSSLELGDSALYFCTSSLGRDQETQYFGPGTRLLVL.

About this clonotype itself: A read error may produce the germline difference seen at one junction end. V gene TRBV11-2 combines with J gene TRBJ2-1; 7 bases fit TRBD1. Germline CDR1 reads SGHAT; CDR2 reads FQNNGV. The CDR3 consists of 17 residues. The chain's CDR3 is CGSSIRPGQRFHNEQFF. In DNA form, the CDR3 reads TGTGGCAGCAGCATACGACCGGGACAGAGATTCCACAATGAGCAGTTCTTC.